The rows below give T cell receptor beta chains drawn from one sample of a study of T cells in Graves' hyperthyroidism and ophthalmopathy. TCRdb reprocessed the multiplex PCR reads with MiXCR, giving one entry per CDR3 protein. Among hundreds of thousands of distinct CDR3 sequences listed, 15% to 20% were seen once. Material for sequencing was blood. The receptors shown here come from a woman aged 18-30 years with Graves' ophthalmopathy. Each CDR3 is given without its conserved first and last residue. D genes are given only for firm matches.

j_call v_call d_call cdr3_aa
TRBJ2-3 TRBV3-2 NA ASSQDRMSYTQY
TRBJ2-7 TRBV27 NA ASSARNTGDEQY
TRBJ1-1 TRBV29-1 TRBD1 SVEDTSGGTEAF
TRBJ2-7 TRBV6-2/TRBV6-3 TRBD1 ASSRLSDRGRPTTYEQY
TRBJ1-4 TRBV11-3 TRBD1 ASSRSATGGNEKLF
TRBJ2-7 TRBV30 TRBD1 AWSTGGRYEQY
TRBJ1-1 TRBV10-2 NA ASTGETMNTEAF
TRBJ1-1 TRBV6-5 TRBD1 ASSYPTGGSNTEAF
TRBJ2-3 TRBV28 NA ASSTLPGPTQY
TRBJ2-1 TRBV5-1 TRBD2 ASRPNSGRSNEQF
TRBJ1-5 TRBV7-8 NA ASSTQGSSNQPQH
TRBJ1-6 TRBV28 NA ASSFGGSLGDSPLH
TRBJ1-1 TRBV7-8 TRBD1 ASSPRDRVSEAF
TRBJ1-2 TRBV3-1 TRBD1 ASSPNAGQAAGYT
TRBJ2-1 TRBV24-1 NA ATRGNNHEQF
TRBJ1-2 TRBV27 NA ASSFGRTSGYGYT
TRBJ2-7 TRBV20-1 NA SARGNFSYEQY
TRBJ2-7 TRBV7-2 NA ASRGEGLRYSEQY
TRBJ2-6 TRBV10-3 NA AISERVSGANVLT
TRBJ1-2 TRBV7-8 NA ASSLGLAGLGYT
TRBJ2-2 TRBV7-3 TRBD2 ASSPLGGGLAEIGTGELF
TRBJ2-7 TRBV2 NA ASSLEPYNEQY
TRBJ2-2 TRBV20-1 NA SASGGALDRDTGELF
TRBJ2-7 TRBV27 TRBD2 ASSYGGDYEQY
TRBJ2-2 TRBV7-2 NA AISWGTTGEVF
TRBJ1-2 TRBV7-8 NA ASSSRYGYT
TRBJ1-5 TRBV30 TRBD1 AWGTGTGGQPQH
TRBJ1-1 TRBV9 NA ASSATWGTEAF
TRBJ2-7 TRBV28 TRBD1 ASSTAKLDRYEQY
TRBJ2-3 TRBV13 NA ASSLVGGIGTDTQY
TRBJ2-2 TRBV9 TRBD2 ASSALLTSGDKLF
TRBJ2-1 TRBV24-1 NA ATSDFTSYHNEQF
TRBJ1-4 TRBV20-1 TRBD1 SASAGTGVEKLF
TRBJ2-1 TRBV10-3 NA AISESGRTSSYNEQF
TRBJ2-6 TRBV3-1 NA ASSQAVSSGANVLT
TRBJ2-1 TRBV11-2 TRBD2 ASSLGTSGRYEQF
TRBJ2-1 TRBV7-3 NA ASSLTSLSSYNEQF
TRBJ2-7 TRBV5-4 NA ASSLGGLANYEQY
TRBJ1-6 TRBV30 TRBD1 AWWPRTGRSSYNSPLH